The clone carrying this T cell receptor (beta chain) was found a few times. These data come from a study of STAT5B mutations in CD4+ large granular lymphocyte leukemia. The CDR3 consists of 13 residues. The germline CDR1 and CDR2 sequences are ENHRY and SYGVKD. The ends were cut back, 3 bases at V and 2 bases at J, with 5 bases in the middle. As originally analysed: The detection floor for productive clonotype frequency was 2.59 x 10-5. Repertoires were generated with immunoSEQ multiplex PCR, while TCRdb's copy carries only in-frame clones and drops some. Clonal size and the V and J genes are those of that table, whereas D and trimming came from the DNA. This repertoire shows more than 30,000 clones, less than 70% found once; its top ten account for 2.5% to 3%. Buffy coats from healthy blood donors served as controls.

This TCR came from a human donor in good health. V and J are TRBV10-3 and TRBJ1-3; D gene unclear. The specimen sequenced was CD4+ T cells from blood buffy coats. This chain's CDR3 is CAISEQPGNTIYF. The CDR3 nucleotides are TGTGCCATCAGTGAACAACCTGGAAACACCATATATTTT.